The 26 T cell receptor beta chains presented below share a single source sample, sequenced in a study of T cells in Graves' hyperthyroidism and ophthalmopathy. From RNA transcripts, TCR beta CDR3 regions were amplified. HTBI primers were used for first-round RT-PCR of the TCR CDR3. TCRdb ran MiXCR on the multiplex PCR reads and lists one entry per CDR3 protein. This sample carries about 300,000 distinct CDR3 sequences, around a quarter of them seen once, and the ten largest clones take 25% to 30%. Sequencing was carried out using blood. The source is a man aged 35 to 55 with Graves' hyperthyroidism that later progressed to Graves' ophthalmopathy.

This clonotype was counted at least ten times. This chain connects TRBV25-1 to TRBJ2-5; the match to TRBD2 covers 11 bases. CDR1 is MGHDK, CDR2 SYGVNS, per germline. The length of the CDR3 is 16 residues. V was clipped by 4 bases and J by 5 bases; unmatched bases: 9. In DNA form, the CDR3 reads TGTGCCAGCAGTGCCAGCGGACTAGCGGGTTTGGAGACCCAGTACTTC. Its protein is CASSASGLAGLETQYF.

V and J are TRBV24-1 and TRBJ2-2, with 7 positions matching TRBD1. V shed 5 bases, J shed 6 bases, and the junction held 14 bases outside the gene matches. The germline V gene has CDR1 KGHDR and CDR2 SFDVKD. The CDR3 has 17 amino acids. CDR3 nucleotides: TGTGCCACCAGTGGCACCCCCACAGGGGTCGGGGCCGGGGAGCTGTTTTTT. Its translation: CATSGTPTGVGAGELFF.

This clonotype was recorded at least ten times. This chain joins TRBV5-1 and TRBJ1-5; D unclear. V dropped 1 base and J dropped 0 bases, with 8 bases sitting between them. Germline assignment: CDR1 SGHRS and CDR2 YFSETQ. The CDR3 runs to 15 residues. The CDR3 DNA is TGCGCCAGCAGCTTGTACGGGTTTAGCAATCAGCCCCAGCATTTT. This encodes CASSLYGFSNQPQHF.

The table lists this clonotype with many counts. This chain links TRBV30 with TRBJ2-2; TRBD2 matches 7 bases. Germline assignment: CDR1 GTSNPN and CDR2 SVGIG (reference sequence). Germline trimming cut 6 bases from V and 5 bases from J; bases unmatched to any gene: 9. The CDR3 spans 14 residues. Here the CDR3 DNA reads TGTGCCTGTCTGACTAGCATGTTTACCGGGGAGCTGTTTTTT. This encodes CACLTSMFTGELFF.

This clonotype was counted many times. CDR3 sequence reads: CASSQDPQADYGYTF. The CDR3 DNA is TGTGCCAGCAGCCAGGACCCCCAAGCAGACTATGGCTACACCTTC. This sequence joins TRBV7-8 and TRBJ1-2, with unresolved D. The V gene lost 5 bases and the J gene lost 3 bases, with 16 bases spanning the gap. Germline lookup yields CDR1 SGHVS and CDR2 FQNEAQ. The CDR3 extends over 15 amino acids.

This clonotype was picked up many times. Written as DNA, the CDR3 is TGTGCCAGCAGCTTAGACGGGACAGGGGTAGAGACCCAGTACTTC. It yields the protein CASSLDGTGVETQYF. The rearrangement links TRBV7-8 to TRBJ2-5, with TRBD1 matching 10 bases. Germline loops: CDR1 SGHVS, CDR2 FQNEAQ. V was pared by 1 base and J by 4 bases, with 3 bases of the junction left unmatched. The CDR3 is 15 amino acids.

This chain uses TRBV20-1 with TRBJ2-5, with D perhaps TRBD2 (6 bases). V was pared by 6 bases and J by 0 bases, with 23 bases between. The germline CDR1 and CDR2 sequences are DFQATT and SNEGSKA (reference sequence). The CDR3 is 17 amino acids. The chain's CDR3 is CSAGRDSHDWYQETQYF. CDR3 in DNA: TGCAGTGCAGGCCGGGACTCCCATGATTGGTACCAAGAGACCCAGTACTTC.

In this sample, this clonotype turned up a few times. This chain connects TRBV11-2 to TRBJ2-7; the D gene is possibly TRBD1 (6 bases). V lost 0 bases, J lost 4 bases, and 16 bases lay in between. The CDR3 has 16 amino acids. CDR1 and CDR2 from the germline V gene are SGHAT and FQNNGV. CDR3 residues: CASSLEGVTGQYEQYF. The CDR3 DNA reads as TGTGCCAGCAGCTTAGAAGGTGTGACAGGCCAGTACGAGCAGTACTTC.

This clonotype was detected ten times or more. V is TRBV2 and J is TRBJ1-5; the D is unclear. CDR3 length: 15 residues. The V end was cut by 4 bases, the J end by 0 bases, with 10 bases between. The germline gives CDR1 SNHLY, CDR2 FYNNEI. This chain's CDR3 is CASSGRAYSNQPQHF. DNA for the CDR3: TGTGCCAGCAGTGGACGGGCCTATAGCAATCAGCCCCAGCATTTT. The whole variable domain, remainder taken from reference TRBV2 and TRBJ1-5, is EPEVTQTPSHQVTQMGQEVILRCVPISNHLYFYWYRQILGQKVEFLVSFYNNEISEKSEIFDDQFSVERPDGSNFTLKIRSTKLEDSAMYFCASSGRAYSNQPQHFGDGTRLSIL.

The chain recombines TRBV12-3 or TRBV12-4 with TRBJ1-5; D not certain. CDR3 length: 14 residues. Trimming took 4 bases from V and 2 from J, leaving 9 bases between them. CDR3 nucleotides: TGTGCCAGCAGTTACAGCAGCGGCAATCAGCCCCAGCATTTT. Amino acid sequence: CASSYSSGNQPQHF.

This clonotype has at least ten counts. CDR3 protein: CATSRELRPTGPRFYNSPLHF. Written as DNA, the CDR3 is TGTGCCACCAGCAGAGAACTACGACCGACAGGACCCAGGTTTTATAATTCACCCCTCCACTTT. The genes are TRBV15 and TRBJ1-6; the D gene is possibly TRBD1 (6 bases). The CDR3 totals 21 residues. The V end lost 0 bases, the J end lost 4 bases, and 25 bases lay between the germline ends. CDR1 and CDR2 (germline): LNHNV, YYDKDF (reference sequence).

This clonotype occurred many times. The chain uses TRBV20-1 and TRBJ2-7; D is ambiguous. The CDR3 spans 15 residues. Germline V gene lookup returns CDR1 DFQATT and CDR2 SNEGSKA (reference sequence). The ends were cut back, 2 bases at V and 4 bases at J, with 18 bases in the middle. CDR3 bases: TGCAGTGCTAGATCGCCACTGCCGGGCCTTTACGAGCAGTACTTC. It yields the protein CSARSPLPGLYEQYF.

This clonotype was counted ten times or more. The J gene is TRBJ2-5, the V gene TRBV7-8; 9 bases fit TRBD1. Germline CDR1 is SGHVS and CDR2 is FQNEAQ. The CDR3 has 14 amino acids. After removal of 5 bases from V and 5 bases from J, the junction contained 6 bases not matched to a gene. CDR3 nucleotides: TGTGCCAGCAGCAGAGGGACAGGGAGGGAGACCCAGTACTTC. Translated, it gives CASSRGTGRETQYF.

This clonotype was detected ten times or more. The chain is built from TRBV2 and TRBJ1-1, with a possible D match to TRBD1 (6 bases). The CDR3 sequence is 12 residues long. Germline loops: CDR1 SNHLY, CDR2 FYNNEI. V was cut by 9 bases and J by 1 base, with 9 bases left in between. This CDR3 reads CASATGNTEAFF. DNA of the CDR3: TGTGCCAGTGCGACAGGGAACACTGAAGCTTTCTTT.

In DNA, the CDR3 is TGTGCCACCAGTGATTTCGGGCAGGAGGACCAGTACTTC. Its protein product is CATSDFGQEDQYF. The V call is TRBV24-1, the J call TRBJ2-5, with D tentatively TRBD2 (5 bases). Trimming took off 1 base at V and 10 bases at J, with 12 bases between the two ends. This CDR3 is 13 amino acids long. Germline V CDR1 and CDR2: KGHDR, SFDVKD.

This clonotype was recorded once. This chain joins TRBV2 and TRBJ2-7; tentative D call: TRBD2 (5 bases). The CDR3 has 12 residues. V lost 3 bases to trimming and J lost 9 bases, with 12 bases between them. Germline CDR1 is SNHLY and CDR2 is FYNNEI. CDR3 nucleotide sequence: TGTGCCAGCAGTGATTTCGGGGTAGGGCAGTACTTC. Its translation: CASSDFGVGQYF.

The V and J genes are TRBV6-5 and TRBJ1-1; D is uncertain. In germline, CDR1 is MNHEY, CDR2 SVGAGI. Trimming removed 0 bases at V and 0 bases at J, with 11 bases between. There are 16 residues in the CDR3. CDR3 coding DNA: TGTGCCAGCAGTTACTCTCCGGAGGACCTGAACACTGAAGCTTTCTTT. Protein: CASSYSPEDLNTEAFF.

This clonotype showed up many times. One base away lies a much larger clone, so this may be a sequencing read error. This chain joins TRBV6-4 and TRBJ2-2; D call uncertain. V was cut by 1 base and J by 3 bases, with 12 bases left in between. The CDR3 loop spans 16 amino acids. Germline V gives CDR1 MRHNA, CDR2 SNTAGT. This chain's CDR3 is CASSDFSSVDTGELFF. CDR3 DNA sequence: TGTGCCAGCAGTGACTTCTCTTCGGTGGACACCGGGGAGCTGTTTTTT.

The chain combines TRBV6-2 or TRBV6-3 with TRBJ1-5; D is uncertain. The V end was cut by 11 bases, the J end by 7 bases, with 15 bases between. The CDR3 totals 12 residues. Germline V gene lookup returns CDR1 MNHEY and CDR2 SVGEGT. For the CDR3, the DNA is TGTGCCGCAAGTAGGCTGGGACAGCCCCAGCATTTT. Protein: CAASRLGQPQHF.

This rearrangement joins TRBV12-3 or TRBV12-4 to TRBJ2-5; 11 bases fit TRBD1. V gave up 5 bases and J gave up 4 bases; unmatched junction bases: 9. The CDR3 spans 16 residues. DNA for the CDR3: TGTGCCAGCAGTCAACGGACAGGGGGCATTGGAGAGACCCAGTACTTC. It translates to CASSQRTGGIGETQYF.

DNA of the CDR3: TGTGCCAGCAGTTTCCTCTCGCCGAACACTGAAGCTTTCTTT. It yields the protein CASSFLSPNTEAFF. The V and J genes are TRBV27 and TRBJ1-1; D remains unclear. The CDR3 length is 14 residues. Germline CDR1 MNHEY, CDR2 SMNVEV (reference sequence). Trimming stripped 3 bases from V and 1 base from J, with 9 bases between.

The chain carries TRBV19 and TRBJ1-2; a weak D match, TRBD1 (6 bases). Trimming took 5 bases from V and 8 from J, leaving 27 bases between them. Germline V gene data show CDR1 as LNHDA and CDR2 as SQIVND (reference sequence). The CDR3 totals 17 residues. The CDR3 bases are TGTGCCAGTAGTTCGGCCGGTCACAGGGTCGCGTCGGGCGGCTACACCTTC. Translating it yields CASSSAGHRVASGGYTF. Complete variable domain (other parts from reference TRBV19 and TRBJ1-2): DGGITQSPKYLFRKEGQNVTLSCEQNLNHDAMYWYRQDPGQGLRLIYYSQIVNDFQKGDIAEGYSVSREKKESFPLTVTSAQKNPTAFYLCASSSAGHRVASGGYTFGSGTRLTVV.

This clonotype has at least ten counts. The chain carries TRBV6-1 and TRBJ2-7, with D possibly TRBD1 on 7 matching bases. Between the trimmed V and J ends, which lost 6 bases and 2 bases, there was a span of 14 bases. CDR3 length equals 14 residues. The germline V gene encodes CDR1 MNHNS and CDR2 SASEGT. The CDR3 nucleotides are TGTGCCAGCAGGGAGGGACAGCTGACCTACGAGCAGTACTTC. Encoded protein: CASREGQLTYEQYF.

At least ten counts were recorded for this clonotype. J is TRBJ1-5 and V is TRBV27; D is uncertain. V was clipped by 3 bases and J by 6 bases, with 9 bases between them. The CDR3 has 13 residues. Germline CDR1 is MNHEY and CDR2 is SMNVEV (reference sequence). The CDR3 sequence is CASSFLFGQPQHF. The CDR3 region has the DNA TGTGCCAGCAGTTTCCTTTTCGGTCAGCCCCAGCATTTT.

The CDR3 sequence: CASSPSGTTNTGELFF. The CDR3 coding sequence is TGTGCCAGCAGCCCCTCGGGGACGACGAACACCGGGGAGCTGTTTTTT. The chain employs TRBV3-1 and TRBJ2-2; TRBD1 or TRBD2 may be the D gene (5 bases each). Trimming stripped 4 bases from V and 0 bases from J, with 12 bases between. The CDR3 runs to 16 residues. Germline V gene lookup returns CDR1 LGHDT and CDR2 YNNKEL (reference sequence).

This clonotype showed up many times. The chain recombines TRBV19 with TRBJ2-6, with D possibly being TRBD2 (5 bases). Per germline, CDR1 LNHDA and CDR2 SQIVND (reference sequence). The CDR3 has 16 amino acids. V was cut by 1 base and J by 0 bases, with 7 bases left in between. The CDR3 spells CASSIGGFSGANVLTF. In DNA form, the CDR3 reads TGTGCCAGTAGTATAGGAGGGTTCTCTGGGGCCAACGTCCTGACTTTC.